A selection of T cell receptor beta chains follows, all from one sample in a study of blood T cell repertoires in COVID-19. Profiling relied on immunoSEQ multiplex PCR, and the TCRdb table lists in-frame clones only, not all of them. The sample lists 200,000 to 300,000 clones, approximately 90% seen once, with around 1.3% in the top ten. Sample: PBMCs or T cells enriched from blood (not recorded which). All receptors come from a woman aged 40 to 50 with acute COVID-19. Both conserved end residues are part of each CDR3. D genes are given only for firm matches. Only part of the rows carry a size: once, few, many, or a class if the clone is expanded.

J	size	D	length	V	CDR3	DNA
TRBJ2-1	NA	NA	15	TRBV14	CASSQASGTYNEQFF	TGTGCCAGCAGCCAAGCCTCCGGGACATACAATGAGCAGTTCTTC
TRBJ1-3	NA	NA	14	TRBV13	CASSLGAGIDTIYF	TGTGCCAGCAGCTTAGGGGCAGGGATAGACACCATATATTTT
TRBJ2-5	NA	TRBD2	16	TRBV5-1	CASSLGLAEGGETQYF	TGCGCCAGCAGCTTGGGACTAGCGGAGGGAGGAGAGACCCAGTACTTC
TRBJ1-1	NA	TRBD1	16	TRBV11-2	CASSLGQGFPWAEAFF	TGTGCCAGCAGCCTTGGACAGGGTTTCCCTTGGGCTGAAGCTTTCTTT
TRBJ2-2	once	NA	16	TRBV5-4	CASSLGSQGNTGELFF	TGTGCCAGCAGCTTGGGGAGTCAGGGGAACACCGGGGAGCTGTTTTTT
TRBJ2-1	NA	NA	14	TRBV3-1/TRBV3-2	CASSQGLVVGEQFF	TGTGCCAGCAGCCAAGGACTAGTTGTCGGTGAGCAGTTCTTC
TRBJ1-2	NA	NA	14	TRBV19	CASSETGYGYGYTF	TGTGCCAGTAGCGAAACAGGGTATGGCTATGGCTACACCTTC
TRBJ1-3	NA	NA	13	TRBV30	CAWSRGSGNTIYF	TGTGCCTGGAGTAGGGGCTCTGGAAACACCATATATTTT
TRBJ1-5	NA	NA	16	TRBV19	CASSTGWGGKNQPQHF	TGTGCCAGTAGTACTGGTTGGGGGGGAAAAAATCAGCCCCAGCATTTT
TRBJ2-2	NA	NA	16	TRBV5-1	CASSLGLGSNTGELFF	TGCGCCAGCAGCTTGGGACTAGGCTCCAACACCGGGGAGCTGTTTTTT
TRBJ2-1	NA	NA	14	TRBV5-5	CASSYRTATNEQFF	TGTGCCAGCAGCTACAGGACCGCAACCAATGAGCAGTTCTTC
TRBJ1-1	NA	NA	14	TRBV7-9	CASSPGAGITEAFF	TGTGCCAGCAGCCCAGGGGCGGGTATCACTGAAGCTTTCTTT
TRBJ2-3	few	TRBD2	17	TRBV10-3	CAIKGGVTSGATDTQYF	TGTGCCATCAAGGGTGGGGTGACTAGCGGAGCCACAGATACGCAGTATTTT
TRBJ1-3	NA	NA	14	TRBV2	CASKQDPAGNTIYF	TGTGCCAGCAAGCAGGATCCGGCTGGAAACACCATATATTTT
TRBJ2-1	NA	TRBD2	17	TRBV7-3	CASSLIALGRRGDEQFF	TGTGCCAGCAGCTTAATAGCTCTGGGACGACGGGGGGATGAGCAGTTCTTC
TRBJ2-7	NA	TRBD2	14	TRBV10-3	CAIKSTSGTYEQYF	TGTGCCATCAAGTCGACTAGCGGTACCTACGAGCAGTACTTC
TRBJ2-7	few	NA	13	TRBV19	CASSIEDRSEQYF	TGTGCCAGTAGTATAGAGGATAGGAGCGAGCAGTACTTC
TRBJ1-6	NA	NA	15	TRBV4-3	CASSQKGKADSPLHF	TGCGCCAGCAGCCAAAAGGGGAAAGCCGATTCACCCCTCCACTTT
TRBJ2-3	NA	TRBD2	15	TRBV29-1	CSVTGTSGDTDTQYF	TGCAGCGTGACCGGGACTAGCGGAGACACAGATACGCAGTATTTT
TRBJ2-2	NA	TRBD1	16	TRBV10-3	CAISVGQAAPSGELFF	TGTGCCATCAGTGTGGGACAGGCAGCGCCGTCCGGGGAGCTGTTTTTT
TRBJ1-2	NA	NA	17	TRBV28	CASSLPELIGGSYGYTF	TGTGCCAGCAGTTTACCTGAGTTGATTGGCGGCAGCTATGGCTACACCTTC
TRBJ1-2	NA	TRBD1	14	TRBV2	CASKRPGTGKGYTF	TGTGCCAGCAAACGACCCGGGACAGGGAAAGGCTACACCTTC
TRBJ1-2	NA	TRBD1	16	TRBV2	CASGTTWGRGTYGYTF	TGTGCCAGCGGTACCACGTGGGGCAGGGGGACCTATGGCTACACCTTC
TRBJ2-1	NA	NA	12	TRBV9	CASSATGDEQFF	TGTGCCAGCAGCGCGACGGGGGATGAGCAGTTCTTC
TRBJ1-1	NA	NA	15	TRBV18	CASSPGQLGDTEAFF	TGTGCCAGCTCACCAGGACAGCTGGGGGACACTGAAGCTTTCTTT
TRBJ2-5	NA	TRBD1	16	TRBV13	CASSFLRDSAGETQYF	TGTGCCAGCAGCTTCCTCCGGGACAGTGCTGGAGAGACCCAGTACTTC
TRBJ2-3	NA	NA	13	TRBV29-1	CSVAVRVADTQYF	TGCAGCGTTGCCGTCCGAGTTGCAGATACGCAGTATTTT
TRBJ2-7	once	TRBD2	16	TRBV29-1	CSVEARRGRAVYEQYF	TGCAGCGTTGAAGCCCGTCGCGGGAGGGCCGTCTACGAGCAGTACTTC
TRBJ2-5	NA	TRBD2	15	TRBV3-1/TRBV3-2	CASSRGLAGDETQYF	TGTGCCAGCAGCCGTGGACTAGCGGGAGACGAGACCCAGTACTTC
TRBJ1-4	once	NA	13	TRBV12-3/TRBV12-4	CASSLDNVEKLFF	TGTGCCAGCAGTTTGGACAACGTTGAAAAACTGTTTTTT
TRBJ1-6	NA	NA	14	TRBV5-4	CASSGTGESSPLHF	TGTGCCAGCAGCGGAACGGGGGAGAGTTCACCCCTCCACTTT
TRBJ2-1	once	TRBD1	15	TRBV2	CASSEGAGGNNEQFF	TGTGCCAGCAGTGAGGGGGCAGGGGGTAACAATGAGCAGTTCTTC
TRBJ1-1	NA	NA	12	TRBV7-9	CASRVRETEAFF	TGTGCCAGCAGGGTGCGGGAAACTGAAGCTTTCTTT
TRBJ2-3	NA	TRBD1	15	TRBV5-1	CASSRTGVGTDTQYF	TGCGCCAGCAGCAGAACAGGGGTCGGCACAGATACGCAGTATTTT
TRBJ1-2	NA	NA	14	TRBV5-1	CASSFSMGYYGYTF	TGCGCCAGCAGCTTCTCGATGGGCTACTATGGCTACACCTTC
TRBJ1-2	NA	NA	13	TRBV7-9	CASSLLPPDGYTF	TGTGCCAGCAGCTTACTACCGCCCGATGGCTACACCTTC
TRBJ2-7	NA	NA	12	TRBV10-2	CASSAWLYEQYF	TGCGCCAGCAGTGCGTGGCTGTACGAGCAGTACTTC
TRBJ1-2	NA	TRBD1	14	TRBV7-2	CASREGRGASGYTF	TGTGCCAGCAGGGAGGGCAGGGGGGCGAGTGGCTACACCTTC
TRBJ2-3	NA	TRBD1	15	TRBV6-6	CASSPGQGGTDTQYF	TGTGCCAGCAGCCCGGGACAGGGGGGCACAGATACGCAGTATTTT
TRBJ1-3	once	NA	13	TRBV29-1	CSVGTASGNTIYF	TGCAGCGTTGGGACAGCCTCTGGAAACACCATATATTTT
TRBJ2-7	NA	NA	17	TRBV28	CASRPQGSNSGSYEQYF	TGTGCCAGCAGGCCTCAGGGATCAAACTCTGGCTCCTACGAGCAGTACTTC
TRBJ2-1	NA	NA	17	TRBV24-1	CATSDSQGSSSYNEQFF	TGTGCCACCAGTGATAGTCAGGGGTCGTCCTCCTACAATGAGCAGTTCTTC
TRBJ2-5	NA	NA	13	TRBV5-4	CASSGGVRETQYF	TGTGCCAGCAGCGGAGGGGTTCGGGAGACCCAGTACTTC
TRBJ1-5	NA	NA	15	TRBV27	CASSFLGGSNQPQHF	TGTGCCAGCAGTTTTTTAGGGGGAAGCAATCAGCCCCAGCATTTT
TRBJ2-1	NA	TRBD1	18	TRBV4-1	CASSPRTGAISSYNEQFF	TGCGCCAGCAGCCCGCGGACAGGGGCCATCTCATCCTACAATGAGCAGTTCTTC
TRBJ1-3	NA	NA	16	TRBV12-5	CASGLVQVGTLNTIYF	TGTGCTAGTGGTTTGGTACAAGTTGGGACTCTAAACACCATATATTTT
TRBJ2-1	once	TRBD2	15	TRBV30	CAWSPLAGGSDEQFF	TGTGCCTGGAGTCCCCTAGCGGGAGGGTCGGATGAGCAGTTCTTC
TRBJ1-1	once	NA	16	TRBV21-1	CASSHGSQAKNTEAFF	TGTGCCAGCAGCCACGGGTCACAGGCCAAGAACACTGAAGCTTTCTTT
TRBJ1-5	NA	TRBD1	13	TRBV18	CASSPDRDQPQHF	TGTGCCAGCTCACCCGACAGGGATCAGCCCCAGCATTTT